Listed here are 19 T cell receptor beta chains from one sample, sequenced in a study of blood T cell repertoires in COVID-19. Clones were sequenced by immunoSEQ multiplex PCR, and TCRdb holds only the in-frame ones, with some missing. The sample carries 240,000 or so clones, approximately 86% recorded once. Source material: peripheral blood. The receptors stem from a woman in her 30s who had recovered from COVID-19.

The chain uses TRBV7-3 and TRBJ1-1; no clear D gene. Germline V CDR1 and CDR2: SGHTA, FQGTGA. The V end was cut by 0 bases, the J end by 2 bases, with 10 bases between. The CDR3 is 15 amino acids. The CDR3 protein is CASSLTPVINTEAFF. In nucleotides, the CDR3 is TGTGCCAGCAGCTTAACACCAGTGATAAACACTGAAGCTTTCTTT. Based on the CDR3 plus reference TRBV7-3 and TRBJ1-1, the full variable domain is GAGVSQTPSNKVTEKGKYVELRCDPISGHTALYWYRQSLGQGPEFLIYFQGTGAADDSGLPNDRFFAVRPEGSVSTLKIQRTERGDSAVYLCASSLTPVINTEAFFGQGTRLTVV.

CDR3 bases: TGTGCCAGCAGCACCGGGGGTTGGGAGACCCAGTACTTC. Encoded protein: CASSTGGWETQYF. The rearrangement uses TRBV27 and TRBJ2-5; possible D gene TRBD2, 6 bases. Germline V gene sequence: CDR1 MNHEY, CDR2 SMNVEV (reference sequence). The CDR3 consists of 13 residues. The germline V and J ends were trimmed by 6 bases and 5 bases, with 13 bases remaining between them.

This chain uses TRBV19 with TRBJ2-7; the match to TRBD2 covers 13 bases. After removal of 4 bases from V and 3 bases from J, the junction contained 9 bases not matched to a gene. Germline lookup yields CDR1 LNHDA and CDR2 SQIVND (reference sequence). This CDR3 is 17 amino acids long. CDR3 sequence (DNA): TGTGCCAGTAGTACGCGGACTAGCGGGGGCCAAGACTACGAGCAGTACTTC. It yields the protein CASSTRTSGGQDYEQYF.

This sequence joins TRBV29-1 and TRBJ1-2; the match to TRBD1 covers 9 bases. The CDR3 length is 13 residues. Germline values: CDR1 SQVTM, CDR2 ANQGSEA. V was pared by 6 bases and J by 2 bases, with 4 bases of the junction left unmatched. The CDR3 is CSVPGQGNYGYTF. In nucleotides, the CDR3 is TGCAGCGTCCCCGGACAGGGGAACTATGGCTACACCTTC.

This chain links TRBV13 with TRBJ2-5, with D tentatively TRBD1 (5 bases). In germline, CDR1 is PRHDT, CDR2 FYEKMQ (reference sequence). The CDR3 has 12 amino acids. V was clipped by 2 bases and J by 13 bases, with 14 bases between them. The CDR3 loop is CASSLRGAARYF. Here the CDR3 DNA reads TGTGCCAGCAGCTTAAGGGGTGCGGCGCGGTACTTC.

This clone came up a few times. V gene TRBV3-1 (or the pseudogene TRBV3-2) combines with J gene TRBJ1-1, with unresolved D. Germline V gene lookup returns CDR1 LGHDT and CDR2 YNNKEL (reference sequence). The CDR3 length is 13 residues. V was trimmed by 3 bases and J by 4 bases, leaving 9 bases between them. CDR3 sequence (DNA): TGTGCCAGCAGCCACCCGGGGAGCACTGAAGCTTTCTTT. Translated: CASSHPGSTEAFF.

The chain employs TRBV6-5 and TRBJ1-6; 8 bases fit TRBD1. Germline-derived CDR1 and CDR2 are MNHEY and SVGAGI. The ends lost 5 bases at V and 14 bases at J; junction bases unmatched: 8. The CDR3 length is 13 residues. CDR3 protein: CASSQDRVSTLHF. DNA for the CDR3: TGTGCCAGCAGTCAGGACAGGGTATCCACCCTCCACTTT.

The chain has TRBV7-3 and TRBJ2-5; 8 nucleotides agree with TRBD2. CDR1 and CDR2 (germline): SGHTA, FQGTGA. The length of the CDR3 is 15 residues. V was clipped by 5 bases and J by 4 bases; unmatched bases: 9. CDR3 nucleotides: TGTGCCAGCAGCGAAGGGACTAGAGGGGGAGAGACCCAGTACTTC. Translating gives CASSEGTRGGETQYF.

The rearrangement links TRBV10-1 to TRBJ2-3; TRBD2 aligns across 8 bases. This CDR3 contains 15 residues. With 6 bases clipped from V and 4 bases from J, the junction kept 9 bases outside the gene matches. Germline loops: CDR1 WNHNN, CDR2 SYGVQD (reference sequence). The DNA of the CDR3 is TGCGCCAGCAGGAAAGGTAGCGGGGACGCAGATACGCAGTATTTT. It translates to CASRKGSGDADTQYF.

The chain combines TRBV11-2 with TRBJ1-3; no clear D gene. The CDR3 extends over 15 amino acids. Germline loops: CDR1 SGHAT, CDR2 FQNNGV. V gave up 6 bases and J gave up 2 bases, with 14 bases separating them. The CDR3 is CASRTYGEAGNTIYF. The CDR3 DNA is TGTGCCAGCAGGACGTACGGGGAAGCTGGAAACACCATATATTTT.

The V gene is TRBV6-1, the J gene TRBJ2-4; a possible D gene is TRBD2 (6 bases). The CDR3 sequence is 20 residues long. Germline CDR1 and CDR2: MNHNS and SASEGT. The germline V and J ends were trimmed by 1 base and 0 bases, with 22 bases remaining between them. The CDR3 region has the DNA TGTGCCAGCAGTGAAGATGGGGGGTGGCAGTGGGATCTAGCCAAAAACATTCAGTACTTC. Its protein is CASSEDGGWQWDLAKNIQYF.

The chain recombines TRBV3-1 (or the pseudogene TRBV3-2) with TRBJ2-3, with 8 bases identical to TRBD1. CDR1 and CDR2 from the germline V gene are LGHDT and YNNKEL (reference sequence). Losses at the gene ends were 2 bases for V and 11 bases for J; bases not matched to a gene: 6. The CDR3 has 13 amino acids. The CDR3 sequence: CASSQSSGTGQYF. CDR3 bases: TGTGCCAGCAGCCAAAGTTCCGGGACAGGGCAGTATTTT.

This chain links TRBV6-1 with TRBJ2-2, with D tentatively TRBD1 (6 bases). CDR1 MNHNS and CDR2 SASEGT come from the germline V gene. The CDR3 is made up of 18 amino acids. With 1 base removed from V and 6 bases from J, the gap between germline ends came to 21 bases. CDR3 nucleotides: TGTGCCAGCAGTGAAGAGAACAGGGCTCTACCCATCGCCGGGGAGCTGTTTTTT. Its translation is CASSEENRALPIAGELFF.

The chain joins TRBV7-8 to TRBJ2-5, with D perhaps TRBD2 (7 bases). Germline-derived CDR1 and CDR2 are SGHVS and FQNEAQ. The CDR3 has 14 residues. V was clipped by 3 bases and J by 4 bases, with 12 bases between them. The DNA for the CDR3 is TGTGCCAGCAGCTTCTCAAGGGGGGGAGAGACCCAGTACTTC. Amino acids: CASSFSRGGETQYF.

The chain joins TRBV7-3 to TRBJ2-7; 8 bases match TRBD1. With V trimmed by 1 base and J by 1 base, 9 bases remained unmatched. This CDR3 is built from 17 residues. CDR1 is SGHTA, CDR2 FQGTGA, per germline. The CDR3 reads CASSLRQGAKPSYEQYF. The CDR3 DNA reads as TGTGCCAGCAGCTTAAGGCAGGGGGCCAAGCCTTCCTACGAGCAGTACTTC.

J is TRBJ2-7 and V is TRBV25-1; 7 bases align to TRBD1. Germline-derived CDR1 and CDR2 are MGHDK and SYGVNS. The CDR3 sequence is 13 residues long. The J segment lost 0 bases and the V segment lost 8 bases, leaving 4 bases of the junction unmatched. The CDR3, as DNA: TGTGCCAGCGCGACAGGGAGCTCCTACGAGCAGTACTTC. This gives the protein CASATGSSYEQYF.

The chain couples TRBV9 to TRBJ2-6; tentatively, D is TRBD1 (6 bases). The germline V gene has CDR1 SGDLS and CDR2 YYNGEE. The CDR3 consists of 16 residues. V dropped 4 bases and J dropped 4 bases, with 15 bases sitting between them. The CDR3 sequence is CASSPGRGTGANVLTF. CDR3 in DNA: TGTGCCAGCAGCCCCGGTAGGGGGACGGGGGCCAACGTCCTGACTTTC.

The chain recombines TRBV5-4 with TRBJ2-3, with TRBD2 matching over 11 bases. Germline V gene lookup returns CDR1 SGHNT and CDR2 YYREEE (reference sequence). V was clipped by 3 bases and J by 3 bases; unmatched bases: 15. CDR3 length: 19 amino acids. The CDR3 DNA reads TGTGCCAGCAGCTCTTTTCTAGCGGGGGGCCGATGGAGAACAGATACGCAGTATTTT. Encoded protein: CASSSFLAGGRWRTDTQYF.

This chain joins TRBV5-4 and TRBJ2-1; 8 nucleotides agree with TRBD1. Germline V CDR1 and CDR2: SGHNT, YYREEE (reference sequence). The CDR3 loop spans 14 amino acids. Losses at the gene ends were 4 bases for V and 8 bases for J; bases not matched to a gene: 8. CDR3 DNA sequence: TGTGCCAGCAGCAAGGACAGGGTTCTAGATGAGCAGTTCTTC. Translated, it gives CASSKDRVLDEQFF.